One sample yielded the 13 T cell receptor beta chains listed below, sequenced in a study of blood T cell repertoires in COVID-19 (dated by TCRdb to between 2020 and 2021). Library method: the immunoSEQ multiplex PCR assay. Drawn from immuneACCESS, this table holds only the in-frame rearrangements with V and J called that TCRdb kept. Clones are partly lost; checked studies trace under half to an unresolved V gene and leave the rest unexplained. The sample table contains some 120,000 clones; only one count was recorded for roughly 80% of them. The top ten clonotypes cover more than 1.5% of the sample. The material sequenced was peripheral blood. The origin of the receptors is a man aged 65-85 years with acute or convalescent COVID-19.

The V and J genes are TRBV15 and TRBJ2-5; D is perhaps TRBD1 (5 bases). The germline V gene encodes CDR1 LNHNV and CDR2 YYDKDF (reference sequence). V was pared by 8 bases and J by 2 bases, with 12 bases between. There are 13 residues in the CDR3. The CDR3 reads CATQGRAQETQYF. CDR3 DNA sequence: TGTGCCACCCAGGGAAGGGCGCAAGAGACCCAGTACTTC.

The chain recombines TRBV19 with TRBJ1-1; 12 bases map to TRBD1. Germline CDR1 and CDR2: LNHDA and SQIVND (reference sequence). V lost 6 bases, J lost 6 bases, and 14 bases stayed unmatched. This CDR3 comprises 17 residues. The CDR3 bases are TGTGCCAGTAGCCCAAGGGGGACAGGGGGCGACATCCCTGAAGCTTTCTTT. Protein product: CASSPRGTGGDIPEAFF.

This clone was detected a few times. The V and J genes are TRBV7-9 and TRBJ2-7; 8 bases are shared with TRBD1. V lost 5 bases to trimming and J lost 4 bases; unmatched junction nucleotides: 7. Looked up from germline, CDR1 is SEHNR and CDR2 is FQNEAQ (reference sequence). This CDR3 is 14 amino acids long. The CDR3 DNA reads as TGTGCCAGCAGCGCATGGACAGGGAGGTACGAGCAGTACTTC. Translation: CASSAWTGRYEQYF. The full variable domain, completed using reference TRBV7-9 and TRBJ2-7, is DTGVSQNPRHKITKRGQNVTFRCDPISEHNRLYWYRQTLGQGPEFLTYFQNEAQLEKSRLLSDRFSAERPKGSFSTLEIQRTEQGDSAMYLCASSAWTGRYEQYFGPGTRLTVT.

V gene TRBV29-1 combines with J gene TRBJ2-7; TRBD1 agrees at 9 bases. Trimming removed 3 bases from V and 3 bases from J; junction bases left unmatched: 12. The germline V gene encodes CDR1 SQVTM and CDR2 ANQGSEA. There are 16 residues in the CDR3. CDR3 residues: CSVDGLTGQGIYEQYF. The CDR3 DNA follows: TGCAGCGTTGACGGGCTAACGGGACAGGGAATCTACGAGCAGTACTTC.

This clone has just one count. V gene TRBV6-5 combines with J gene TRBJ2-7; 7 bases agree with TRBD1. V shed 4 bases, J shed 6 bases, and the junction held 9 bases outside the gene matches. Germline lookup yields CDR1 MNHEY and CDR2 SVGAGI. The CDR3 is 14 residues long. CDR3 DNA: TGTGCCAGCAGTTGGGGGACAGTACAGAGCGAGCAGTACTTC. This encodes CASSWGTVQSEQYF.

CDR3 in DNA: TGTGCCAGCAGCTTAGGCCGGACAGGGACTAGCAATCAGCCCCAGCATTTT. Amino acid sequence: CASSLGRTGTSNQPQHF. This chain uses TRBV7-2 with TRBJ1-5, with 8 bases identical to TRBD1. V shed 1 base and J 0 bases; nucleotides not matched to a gene: 5. This CDR3 region has 17 residues. From germline, CDR1 is SGHTA and CDR2 FQGNSA.

The rearrangement uses TRBV27 and TRBJ2-1; 7 bases are shared with TRBD2. CDR1 is MNHEY, CDR2 SMNVEV, per germline (reference sequence). The CDR3 sequence is 15 residues long. Unmatched junction bases numbered 5, after V lost 6 bases and J lost 0 bases. CDR3 DNA: TGTGCCAGCAGCTGGGGGGGGTCCTCCTACAATGAGCAGTTCTTC. Its protein product is CASSWGGSSYNEQFF.

The chain combines TRBV7-2 with TRBJ2-7, with 8 bases lining up with TRBD1. The CDR3 totals 13 residues. The germline V gene encodes CDR1 SGHTA and CDR2 FQGNSA. With V trimmed by 4 bases and J by 7 bases, 6 bases remained unmatched. The CDR3 protein is CASSSRTGKEQYF. The CDR3 coding sequence is TGTGCCAGCAGCTCACGGACAGGGAAGGAGCAGTACTTC. Full variable domain (missing parts from reference TRBV7-2 and TRBJ2-7): GAGVSQSPSNKVTEKGKDVELRCDPISGHTALYWYRQSLGQGLEFLIYFQGNSAPDKSGLPSDRFSAERTGGSVSTLTIQRTQQEDSAVYLCASSSRTGKEQYFGPGTRLTVT.

The chain employs TRBV19 and TRBJ2-1; a weak D match, TRBD1 (5 bases). CDR3 length: 14 amino acids. CDR1 is LNHDA, CDR2 SQIVND, per germline (reference sequence). Trimming left V 6 bases short and J 5 bases short, with 14 bases between. This chain's CDR3 is CASRTPGLHNEQFF. In DNA, the CDR3 is TGTGCCAGTAGGACGCCAGGGTTACACAATGAGCAGTTCTTC.

The V and J genes are TRBV18 and TRBJ2-7; 7 bases match TRBD2. The V and J ends lost 3 bases and 2 bases, in that order; junction bases with no gene match: 13. Germline assignment: CDR1 KGHSH and CDR2 LQKENI. This CDR3 has 17 amino acids. For the CDR3, the DNA is TGTGCCAGCTCACCCCTCCCCACTACGGGGACTACCTACGAGCAGTACTTC. It specifies CASSPLPTTGTTYEQYF.

Here the CDR3 reads CASSPAGDNSPLHF. Here the CDR3 DNA reads TGTGCCAGCTCACCAGCAGGGGATAATTCACCCCTCCACTTT. V is TRBV18 and J is TRBJ1-6; D may be TRBD1 (6 bases). V shed 2 bases and J shed 5 bases, with 7 bases lying between them. This CDR3 has 14 residues. Germline V gene lookup returns CDR1 KGHSH and CDR2 LQKENI.

This CDR3 is CASSLSGRQPQHF. The CDR3 DNA is TGTGCCAGCAGTTTGAGTGGGCGCCAGCCCCAGCATTTT. The genes are TRBV6-5 and TRBJ1-5; D gene unclear. V was pared by 4 bases and J by 7 bases, with 11 bases between. This CDR3 has 13 residues. Germline V gives CDR1 MNHEY, CDR2 SVGAGI.

This clone showed up just a few times. The gene calls are TRBV28 and TRBJ1-3, with TRBD1 matching 8 bases. This CDR3 is built from 16 residues. Germline CDR1 MDHEN, CDR2 SYDVKM. Trimming removed 7 bases from V and 2 bases from J; junction bases left unmatched: 10. CDR3 amino acids: CASTVLDRATGNTIYF. In nucleotides, the CDR3 is TGTGCCAGCACGGTACTGGACAGGGCCACTGGAAACACCATATATTTT.